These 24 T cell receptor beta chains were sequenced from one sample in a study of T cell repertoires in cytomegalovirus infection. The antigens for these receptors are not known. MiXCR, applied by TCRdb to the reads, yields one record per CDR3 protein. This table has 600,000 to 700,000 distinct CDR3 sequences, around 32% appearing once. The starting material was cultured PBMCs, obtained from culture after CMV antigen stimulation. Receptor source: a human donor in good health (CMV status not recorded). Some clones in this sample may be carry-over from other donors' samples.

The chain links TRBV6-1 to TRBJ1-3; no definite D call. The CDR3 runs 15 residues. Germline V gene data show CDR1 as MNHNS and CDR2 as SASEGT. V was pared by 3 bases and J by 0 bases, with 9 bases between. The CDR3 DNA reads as TGTGCCAGCAGTGAGAGACACGTCTCTGGAAACACCATATATTTT. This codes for CASSERHVSGNTIYF.

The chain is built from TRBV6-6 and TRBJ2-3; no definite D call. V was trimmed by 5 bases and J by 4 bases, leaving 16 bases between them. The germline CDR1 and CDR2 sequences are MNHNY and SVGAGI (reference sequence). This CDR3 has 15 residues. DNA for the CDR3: TGTGCCAGCAGTATTCGAGACGGCTGGGCAGATACGCAGTATTTT. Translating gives CASSIRDGWADTQYF.

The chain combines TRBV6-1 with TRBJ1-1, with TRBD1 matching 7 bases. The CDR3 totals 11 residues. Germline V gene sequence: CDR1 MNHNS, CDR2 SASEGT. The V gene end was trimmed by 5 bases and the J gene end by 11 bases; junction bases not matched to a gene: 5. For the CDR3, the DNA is TGTGCCAGCAGTCGACAGGGTATGGCTTTCTTT. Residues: CASSRQGMAFF.

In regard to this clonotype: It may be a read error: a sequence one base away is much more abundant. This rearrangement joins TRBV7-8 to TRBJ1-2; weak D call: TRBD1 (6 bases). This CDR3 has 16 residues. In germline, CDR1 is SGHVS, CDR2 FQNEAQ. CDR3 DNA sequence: TGTGCCGGCAGCTCCGTGGGGGCCTTGATGAACTATGGCTACACCTTC. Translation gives CAGSSVGALMNYGYTF.

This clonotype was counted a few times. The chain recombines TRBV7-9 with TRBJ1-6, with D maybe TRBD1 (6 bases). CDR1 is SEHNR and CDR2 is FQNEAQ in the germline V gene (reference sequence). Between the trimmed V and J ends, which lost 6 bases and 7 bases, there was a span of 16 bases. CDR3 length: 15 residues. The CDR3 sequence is CASRVDGTSNSPLHF. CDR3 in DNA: TGTGCCAGCAGGGTAGACGGGACATCGAATTCACCCCTCCACTTT.

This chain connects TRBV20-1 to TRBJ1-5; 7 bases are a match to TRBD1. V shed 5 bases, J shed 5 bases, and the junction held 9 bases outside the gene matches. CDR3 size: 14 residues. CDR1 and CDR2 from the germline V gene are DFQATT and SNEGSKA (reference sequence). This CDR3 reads CSASDRWKDQPQHF. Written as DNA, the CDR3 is TGCAGTGCTTCGGACAGGTGGAAGGATCAGCCCCAGCATTTT.

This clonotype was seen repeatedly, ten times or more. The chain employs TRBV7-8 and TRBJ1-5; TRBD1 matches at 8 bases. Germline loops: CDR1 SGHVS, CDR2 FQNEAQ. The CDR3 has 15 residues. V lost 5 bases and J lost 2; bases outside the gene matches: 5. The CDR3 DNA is TGTGCCAGCAGCCCCCGGACAGGGCGCAATCAGCCCCAGCATTTT. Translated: CASSPRTGRNQPQHF.

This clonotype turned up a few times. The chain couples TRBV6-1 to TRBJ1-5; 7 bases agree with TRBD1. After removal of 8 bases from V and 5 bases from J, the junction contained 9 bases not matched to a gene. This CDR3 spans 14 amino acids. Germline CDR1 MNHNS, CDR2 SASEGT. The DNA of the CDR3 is TGTGCCAGCGGGAAAGCAGGGGGGGATCAGCCCCAGCATTTT. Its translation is CASGKAGGDQPQHF.

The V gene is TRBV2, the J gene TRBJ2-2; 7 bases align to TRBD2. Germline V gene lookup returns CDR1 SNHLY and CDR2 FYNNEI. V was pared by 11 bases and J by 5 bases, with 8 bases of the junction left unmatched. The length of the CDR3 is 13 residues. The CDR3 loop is CAPGRERTGELFF. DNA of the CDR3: TGTGCCCCGGGGCGGGAGAGGACCGGGGAGCTGTTTTTT.

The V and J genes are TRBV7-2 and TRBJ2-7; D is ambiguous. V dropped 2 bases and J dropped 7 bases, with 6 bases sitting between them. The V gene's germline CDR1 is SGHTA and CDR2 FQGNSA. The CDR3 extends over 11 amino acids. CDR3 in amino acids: CASSLSWEQYF. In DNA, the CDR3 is TGTGCCAGCAGCTTATCCTGGGAGCAGTACTTC.

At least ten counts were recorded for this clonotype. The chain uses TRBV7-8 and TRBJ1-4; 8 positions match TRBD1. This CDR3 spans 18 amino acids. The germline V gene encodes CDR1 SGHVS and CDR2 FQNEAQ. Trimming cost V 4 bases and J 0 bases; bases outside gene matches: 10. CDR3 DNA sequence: TGTGCCAGCAGCTCCCAAGGGGGACAGGTCGCAACTAATGAAAAACTGTTTTTT. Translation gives CASSSQGGQVATNEKLFF. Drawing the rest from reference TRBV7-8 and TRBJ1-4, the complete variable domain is GAGVSQSPRYKVAKRGQDVALRCDPISGHVSLFWYQQALGQGPEFLTYFQNEAQLDKSGLPSDRFFAERPEGSVSTLKIQRTQQEDSAVYLCASSSQGGQVATNEKLFFGSGTQLSVL.

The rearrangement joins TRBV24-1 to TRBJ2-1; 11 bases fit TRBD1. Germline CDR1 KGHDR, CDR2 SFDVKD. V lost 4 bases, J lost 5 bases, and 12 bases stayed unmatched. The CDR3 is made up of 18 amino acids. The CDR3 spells CATSDTSGQGASNNEQFF. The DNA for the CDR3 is TGTGCCACCAGTGACACCTCAGGACAGGGGGCTTCCAACAATGAGCAGTTCTTC.

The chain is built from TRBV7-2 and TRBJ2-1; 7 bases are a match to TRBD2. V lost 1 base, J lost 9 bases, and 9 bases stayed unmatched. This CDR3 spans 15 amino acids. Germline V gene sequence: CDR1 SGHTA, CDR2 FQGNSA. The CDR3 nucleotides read TGTGCCAGCAGCTTAGTGGCTAGCGGAGATGGTGAGCAGTTCTTC. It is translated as CASSLVASGDGEQFF.

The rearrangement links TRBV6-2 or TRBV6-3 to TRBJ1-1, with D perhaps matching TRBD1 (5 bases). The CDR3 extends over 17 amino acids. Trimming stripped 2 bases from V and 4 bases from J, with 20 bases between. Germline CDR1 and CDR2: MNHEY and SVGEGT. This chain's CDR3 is CASSYLGEWMWATEAFF. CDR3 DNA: TGTGCCAGCAGTTACCTGGGGGAGTGGATGTGGGCCACTGAAGCTTTCTTT.

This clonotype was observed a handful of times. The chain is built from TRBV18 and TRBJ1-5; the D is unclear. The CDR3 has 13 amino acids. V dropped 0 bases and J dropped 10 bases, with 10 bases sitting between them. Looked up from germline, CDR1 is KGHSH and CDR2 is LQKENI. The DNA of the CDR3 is TGTGCCAGCTCACCACCTCAACAGTCACCCCAGCATTTT. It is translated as CASSPPQQSPQHF.

The CDR3 reads CASSPASGREETQYF. The DNA of the CDR3 is TGTGCCAGTAGCCCCGCTAGCGGGAGGGAAGAGACCCAGTACTTC. This rearrangement joins TRBV19 to TRBJ2-5, with 12 nucleotides matching TRBD2. Germline V CDR1 and CDR2: LNHDA, SQIVND (reference sequence). The CDR3 consists of 15 residues. J lost 3 bases, V lost 6 bases, and 5 bases had no gene match.

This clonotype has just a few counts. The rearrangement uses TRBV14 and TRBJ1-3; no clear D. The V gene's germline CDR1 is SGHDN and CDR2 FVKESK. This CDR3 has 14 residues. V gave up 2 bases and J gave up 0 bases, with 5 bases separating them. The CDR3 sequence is CASSQRRSGNTIYF. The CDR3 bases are TGTGCCAGCAGCCAACGCCGCTCTGGAAACACCATATATTTT.

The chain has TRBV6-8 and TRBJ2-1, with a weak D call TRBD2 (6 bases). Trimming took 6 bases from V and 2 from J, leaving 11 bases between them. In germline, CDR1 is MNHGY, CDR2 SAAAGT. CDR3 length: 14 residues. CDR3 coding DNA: TGTGCCAGCAGCGGGACTGGGACCTACAATGAGCAGTTCTTC. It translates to CASSGTGTYNEQFF.

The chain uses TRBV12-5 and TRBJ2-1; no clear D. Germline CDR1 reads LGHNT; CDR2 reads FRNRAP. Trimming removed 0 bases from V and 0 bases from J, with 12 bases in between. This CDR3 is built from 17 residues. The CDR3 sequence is CASGLVAPASSYNEQFF. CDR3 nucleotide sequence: TGTGCTAGTGGTTTGGTAGCTCCAGCGAGCTCCTACAATGAGCAGTTCTTC.

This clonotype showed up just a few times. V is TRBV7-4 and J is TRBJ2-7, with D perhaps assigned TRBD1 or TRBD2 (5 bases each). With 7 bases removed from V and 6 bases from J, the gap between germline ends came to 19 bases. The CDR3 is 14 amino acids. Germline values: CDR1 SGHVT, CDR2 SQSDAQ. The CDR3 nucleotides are TGTGCCAGCATCGCCCTTACAGGAGAGGGCGAGCAGTACTTC. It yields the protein CASIALTGEGEQYF.

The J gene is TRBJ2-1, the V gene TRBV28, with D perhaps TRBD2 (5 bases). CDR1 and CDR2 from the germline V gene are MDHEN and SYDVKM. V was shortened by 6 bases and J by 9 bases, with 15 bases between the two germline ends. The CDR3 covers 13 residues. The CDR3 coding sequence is TGTGCCAGCAGGAGGGCACCTCGTCTTGAGCAGTTCTTC. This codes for CASRRAPRLEQFF.

CDR3: CSASWGQNEQFF. The CDR3, as DNA: TGCAGTGCTAGTTGGGGACAAAATGAGCAGTTCTTC. The chain recombines TRBV20-1 with TRBJ2-1, with D possibly TRBD1 on 6 matching bases. V was clipped by 3 bases and J by 7 bases, with 10 bases between them. The CDR3 runs 12 residues. Germline lookup yields CDR1 DFQATT and CDR2 SNEGSKA (reference sequence).

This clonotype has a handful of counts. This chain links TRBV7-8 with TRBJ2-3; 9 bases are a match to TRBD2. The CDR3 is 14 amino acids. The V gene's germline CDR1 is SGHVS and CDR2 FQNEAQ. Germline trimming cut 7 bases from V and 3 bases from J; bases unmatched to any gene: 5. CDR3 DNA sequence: TGTGCCAGCACACTGCGGGAGGGTACAGATACGCAGTATTTT. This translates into CASTLREGTDTQYF.

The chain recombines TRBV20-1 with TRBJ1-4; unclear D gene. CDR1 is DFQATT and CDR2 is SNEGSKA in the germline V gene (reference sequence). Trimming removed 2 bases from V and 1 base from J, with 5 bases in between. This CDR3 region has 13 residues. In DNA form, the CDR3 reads TGCAGTGCTAGACAACGAACTAATGAAAAACTGTTTTTT. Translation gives CSARQRTNEKLFF.